The TCR beta chain under discussion was sequenced for a study of blood T cell repertoires in COVID-19. Study overall: The United States, Italy and Spain were the sources of the acute and convalescent COVID-19 samples. Sources were T cells, B-cell-depleted T cells, or PBMCs; the material itself was cDNA or gDNA.

Produced via immunoSEQ multiplex PCR; TCRdb's table is partial and in-frame only. The sample lists around 50,000 clones; approximately 80% were seen once. This CDR3 spans 12 amino acids. Germline CDR1 is ENHRY and CDR2 is SYGVKD. Between the trimmed V and J ends, which lost 8 bases and 11 bases, there was a span of 16 bases. This chain joins TRBV10-3 and TRBJ1-5; a weak D match, TRBD1 (6 bases). This TCR derives from a man at least 80 years old with COVID-19, enrolled during active disease. Sequencing used peripheral blood. CDR3 residues: CAIRPSEGAQHF. CDR3 nucleotides: TGTGCCATCCGACCGTCCGAGGGGGCCCAGCATTTT.